The 31 T cell receptor beta chains below all came from one sample that was sequenced in a study of radiation and T cells in renal cell carcinoma. Sequencing used immunoSEQ multiplex PCR; TCRdb keeps in-frame clones, though not all of them. Of fewer than 200,000 clones listed, around 90% are singletons. Time point defined: blood 4 weeks post-SBRT, at nephrectomy. Treatment described: 15 Gy SBRT to primary tumor, nephrectomy 4 weeks later. The sample consisted of blood, taken from a patient whose treatment included radiotherapy and nephrectomy. The receptor source for this set is a woman aged 50 to 65 with renal cell carcinoma.

The rearrangement joins TRBV19 to TRBJ1-6; D is possibly TRBD1 (5 bases). CDR1 is LNHDA and CDR2 is SQIVND in the germline V gene (reference sequence). The CDR3 has 16 amino acids. V was shortened by 3 bases and J by 8 bases, with 17 bases between the two germline ends. The DNA for the CDR3 is TGTGCCAGTAGTATTGTCGGGGCCCGTATGGATTCACCCCTCCACTTT. It translates to CASSIVGARMDSPLHF.

This chain links TRBV5-5 with TRBJ2-3; 8 bases are a match to TRBD2. J was trimmed by 1 base and V by 3 bases; bases with no gene match: 7. The CDR3 runs to 16 residues. The germline V gene encodes CDR1 SGHKS and CDR2 YYEKEE (reference sequence). This CDR3 is CASSSGYGGGTDTQYF. The CDR3, as DNA: TGTGCCAGCAGCTCCGGTTACGGGGGGGGCACAGATACGCAGTATTTT. The entire variable domain, with the rest obtained from reference TRBV5-5 and TRBJ2-3, is as follows: DAGVTQSPTHLIKTRGQQVTLRCSPISGHKSVSWYQQVLGQGPQFIFQYYEKEERGRGNFPDRFSARQFPNYSSELNVNALLLGDSALYLCASSSGYGGGTDTQYFGPGTRLTVL.

This clone is a singleton in its sample. Relative to the germline gene, one junction end is altered; a read error may explain this. This chain links TRBV7-9 with TRBJ2-7, with 11 bases fitting TRBD1. The CDR3 covers 12 residues. The germline V gene encodes CDR1 SEHNR and CDR2 FQNEAQ (reference sequence). Here the CDR3 DNA reads TGTGCCAGCAGAATGGACAGGGGGCAAATATTATTC. It specifies CASRMDRGQILF.

The count of this clone is one. The rearrangement uses TRBV9 and TRBJ1-2; tentatively, D is TRBD1 (5 bases). V was cut by 3 bases and J by 2 bases, with 14 bases left in between. The CDR3 length is 15 residues. Germline-derived CDR1 and CDR2 are SGDLS and YYNGEE. The CDR3 loop reads CASSGAGFLNYGYTF. CDR3 coding DNA: TGTGCCAGCAGCGGGGCAGGGTTCTTGAACTATGGCTACACCTTC.

This clone was seen once. The chain combines TRBV5-6 with TRBJ1-3; possibly TRBD1 for D (6 bases). CDR1 SGHDT and CDR2 YYEEEE come from the germline V gene. Deletions cut 2 bases from V and 5 bases from J, with 11 bases between. The CDR3 runs 14 residues. The CDR3: CASSFRDKRNTIYF. The CDR3 nucleotides read TGTGCCAGCAGCTTCCGGGACAAGAGAAACACCATATATTTT.

CDR3 nucleotides: TGTGCTAGTGGTGCCAGGGCCACGAACACCGGGGAGCTGTTTTTT. Protein: CASGARATNTGELFF. V usage is TRBV12-5 and J usage is TRBJ2-2; tentative D call: TRBD1 (5 bases). With 5 bases removed from V and 0 bases from J, the gap between germline ends came to 10 bases. The germline V gene has CDR1 LGHNT and CDR2 FRNRAP. The length of the CDR3 is 15 residues. The variable domain in full, completed from reference TRBV12-5 and TRBJ2-2, reads DARVTQTPRHKVTEMGQEVTMRCQPILGHNTVFWYRQTMMQGLELLAYFRNRAPLDDSGMPKDRFSAEMPDATLATLKIQPSEPRDSAVYFCASGARATNTGELFFGEGSRLTVL.

The CDR3, as DNA: TGTGCCACCGAAAGGGCCTCGGGGTATGAAAAACTGTTTTTT. Its translation is CATERASGYEKLFF. V usage is TRBV30 and J usage is TRBJ1-4; D is undetermined. The CDR3 contains 14 residues. V was shortened by 8 bases and J by 6 bases, with 19 bases between the two germline ends. Germline V gene lookup returns CDR1 GTSNPN and CDR2 SVGIG (reference sequence). The full variable domain, in which reference TRBV30 and TRBJ1-4 provide the parts outside the CDR3, is SQTIHQWPATLVQPVGSPLSLECTVEGTSNPNLYWYRQAAGRGLQLLFYSVGIGQISSEVPQNLSASRPQDRQFILSSKKLLLSDSGFYLCATERASGYEKLFFGSGTQLSVL.

The chain uses TRBV11-2 and TRBJ2-1; D unclear. V was cut by 0 bases and J by 14 bases, with 11 bases left in between. The germline V gene has CDR1 SGHAT and CDR2 FQNNGV. There are 12 residues in the CDR3. CDR3 sequence (DNA): TGTGCCAGCAGCTTAGATCGCAGAAATAAGTTCTTC. It yields the protein CASSLDRRNKFF.

The chain recombines TRBV19 with TRBJ1-5; D uncertain. Germline V gene sequence: CDR1 LNHDA, CDR2 SQIVND (reference sequence). This CDR3 contains 13 residues. The V end was cut by 7 bases, the J end by 7 bases, with 14 bases between. In nucleotides, the CDR3 is TGTGCCAGTAATACCGGGATACAGCAGCCCCAGCATTTT. It specifies CASNTGIQQPQHF.

The rearrangement joins TRBV5-5 to TRBJ1-5; TRBD1 matches 8 bases. The germline gives CDR1 SGHKS, CDR2 YYEKEE (reference sequence). With V trimmed by 5 bases and J by 0 bases, 10 bases remained unmatched. The CDR3 runs 17 residues. CDR3 in DNA: TGTGCCAGCAGGCGGGGTGACAGGGGAAATAGCAATCAGCCCCAGCATTTT. This codes for CASRRGDRGNSNQPQHF.

V usage is TRBV2 and J usage is TRBJ2-1, with D perhaps matching TRBD1 or TRBD2 (6 bases each). CDR3 length: 15 amino acids. Per the germline V gene, CDR1 is SNHLY and CDR2 is FYNNEI. The V end was cut by 7 bases, the J end by 4 bases, with 17 bases between. CDR3 protein: CASINEGGSYNEQFF. CDR3 DNA sequence: TGTGCCAGCATCAACGAGGGGGGATCTTACAATGAGCAGTTCTTC.

The V call is TRBV5-1, the J call TRBJ1-1; TRBD1 might be the D (5 bases). V was clipped by 0 bases and J by 1 base, with 10 bases between them. The CDR3 spans 15 residues. Germline-derived CDR1 and CDR2 are SGHRS and YFSETQ. Here the CDR3 DNA reads TGCGCCAGCAGCTTGGGGGATGGGGCGAACACTGAAGCTTTCTTT. Protein: CASSLGDGANTEAFF. The whole variable domain, remainder taken from reference TRBV5-1 and TRBJ1-1, is KAGVTQTPRYLIKTRGQQVTLSCSPISGHRSVSWYQQTPGQGLQFLFEYFSETQRNKGNFPGRFSGRQFSNSRSEMNVSTLELGDSALYLCASSLGDGANTEAFFGQGTRLTVV.

The chain is built from TRBV5-1 and TRBJ1-4; D is uncertain. CDR1 and CDR2 (germline): SGHRS, YFSETQ. The CDR3 is 15 residues long. V lost 1 base and J 0 bases, leaving 7 bases between the germline ends. This chain's CDR3 is CASSLTAATNEKLFF. The DNA of the CDR3 is TGCGCCAGCAGCTTGACGGCCGCAACTAATGAAAAACTGTTTTTT.

The rearrangement uses TRBV7-9 and TRBJ1-4; D is uncertain. Per the germline V gene, CDR1 is SEHNR and CDR2 is FQNEAQ (reference sequence). The ends were cut back, 3 bases at V and 4 bases at J, with 12 bases in the middle. The CDR3 loop spans 15 amino acids. The DNA of the CDR3 is TGTGCCAGCAGCTTTGGCACGGTCGGTAATGAAAAACTGTTTTTT. This encodes CASSFGTVGNEKLFF.

The rearrangement links TRBV7-9 to TRBJ2-5; 7 bases are shared with TRBD2. The J segment lost 5 bases and the V segment lost 3 bases, leaving 9 bases of the junction unmatched. Germline V gives CDR1 SEHNR, CDR2 FQNEAQ (reference sequence). The CDR3 runs 15 residues. The CDR3 loop is CASSFVSGGVETQYF. The CDR3 DNA reads TGTGCCAGCAGCTTCGTATCGGGGGGTGTGGAGACCCAGTACTTC.

V is TRBV5-6 and J is TRBJ2-3; 10 bases are shared with TRBD1. This CDR3 contains 15 residues. The germline gives CDR1 SGHDT, CDR2 YYEEEE. Trimming at V came to 4 bases and at J to 1 base, leaving 3 bases not matched to a gene. In nucleotides, the CDR3 is TGTGCCAGCAGCGCCGGGACAGGGGGCACAGATACGCAGTATTTT. Its translation: CASSAGTGGTDTQYF.

This clone occurred once. The chain combines TRBV10-2 with TRBJ2-5, with 11 positions matching TRBD2. The CDR3 extends over 14 amino acids. V lost 8 bases and J lost 5; bases outside the gene matches: 7. Germline V CDR1 and CDR2: WSHSY, SAAADI. CDR3 sequence reads: CASHSGGAGETQYF. The CDR3 DNA follows: TGCGCCAGCCATAGCGGGGGGGCAGGGGAGACCCAGTACTTC.

J is TRBJ1-2 and V is TRBV5-1; unclear D gene. The germline V gene encodes CDR1 SGHRS and CDR2 YFSETQ. Trimming stripped 0 bases from V and 7 bases from J, with 13 bases between. This CDR3 contains 14 residues. The CDR3 is CASSLVLDGSGYTF. The CDR3 bases are TGCGCCAGCAGCTTGGTACTCGACGGGTCTGGCTACACCTTC.

Concerning this clone itself: The same CDR3 arises from other DNA sequences in this sample as well. The chain joins TRBV25-1 to TRBJ2-3; 7 bases map to TRBD1. Germline-derived CDR1 and CDR2 are MGHDK and SYGVNS. Germline trimming cut 5 bases from V and 1 base from J; bases unmatched to any gene: 12. The CDR3 contains 17 residues. The CDR3 coding sequence is TGTGCCAGCAGTAGACATTACAGGGGAGTGGGCACAGATACGCAGTATTTT. Its translation is CASSRHYRGVGTDTQYF.

The chain couples TRBV19 to TRBJ1-4, with D possibly being TRBD1 (5 bases). The CDR3 sequence is 13 residues long. Trimming shortened V by 5 bases and J by 7 bases, and 11 bases separated the two germline ends. Per the germline V gene, CDR1 is LNHDA and CDR2 is SQIVND (reference sequence). The CDR3 is CASSATEGEKLFF. The CDR3 nucleotides are TGTGCCAGTAGTGCGACAGAAGGTGAAAAACTGTTTTTT. Supplemented by reference TRBV19 and TRBJ1-4, the full variable domain reads DGGITQSPKYLFRKEGQNVTLSCEQNLNHDAMYWYRQDPGQGLRLIYYSQIVNDFQKGDIAEGYSVSREKKESFPLTVTSAQKNPTAFYLCASSATEGEKLFFGSGTQLSVL.

This clone was observed a single time. The chain couples TRBV9 to TRBJ1-2; D is ambiguous. CDR3 length: 14 residues. Trimming took off 4 bases at V and 0 bases at J, with 10 bases between the two ends. The germline V gene has CDR1 SGDLS and CDR2 YYNGEE. DNA for the CDR3: TGTGCCAGCAGCCCCCTTGGATCTAACTATGGCTACACCTTC. It codes for CASSPLGSNYGYTF.

This clone appeared once. V usage is TRBV27 and J usage is TRBJ2-5, with 10 bases that match TRBD2. J gave up 4 bases and V 2 bases, and 7 bases lay outside the gene matches. The CDR3 sequence is 16 residues long. Germline V gives CDR1 MNHEY, CDR2 SMNVEV (reference sequence). DNA for the CDR3: TGTGCCAGCAGTTTACTACCTATAGCGGGGGGAGAGACCCAGTACTTC. Protein: CASSLLPIAGGETQYF.

The chain has TRBV7-6 and TRBJ1-2; perhaps TRBD1 as D (6 bases). Trimming removed 5 bases at V and 2 bases at J, with 9 bases between. The CDR3 covers 13 residues. Germline V lookup: CDR1 SGHVS, CDR2 FNYEAQ. Here the CDR3 reads CASSQGQNYGYTF. CDR3 sequence (DNA): TGTGCCAGCAGCCAGGGACAAAACTATGGCTACACCTTC.

The V gene is TRBV6-1, the J gene TRBJ1-2; a possible D gene is TRBD1 (5 bases). With 2 bases removed from V and 7 bases from J, the gap between germline ends came to 14 bases. This CDR3 has 14 amino acids. Germline-derived CDR1 and CDR2 are MNHNS and SASEGT. The CDR3 region is CASSELAGLSGYTF. The CDR3 DNA follows: TGTGCCAGCAGTGAACTCGCAGGGCTTTCTGGCTACACCTTC.

The chain couples TRBV13 to TRBJ2-5; D possibly uses TRBD1 or TRBD2 (5 bases each). Per the germline V gene, CDR1 is PRHDT and CDR2 is FYEKMQ (reference sequence). The CDR3 has 13 amino acids. V lost 5 bases to trimming and J lost 6 bases, with 13 bases between them. The CDR3: CASSPPGTKTQYF. CDR3 DNA: TGTGCCAGCAGCCCGCCCGGGACCAAGACCCAGTACTTC.

The gene calls are TRBV5-4 and TRBJ2-7; D is perhaps TRBD2 (7 bases). CDR1 and CDR2 from the germline V gene are SGHNT and YYREEE (reference sequence). Trimming cost V 0 bases and J 4 bases, with 17 bases left between them. The CDR3 totals 16 residues. CDR3 amino acids: CASSLDGGRMGYEQYF. The CDR3 DNA is TGTGCCAGCAGCTTGGACGGGGGGCGAATGGGTTACGAGCAGTACTTC.

This sequence joins TRBV18 and TRBJ1-5, with D possibly TRBD1 on 5 matching bases. This CDR3 spans 13 amino acids. Trimming cost V 1 base and J 9 bases, with 10 bases left between them. Per the germline V gene, CDR1 is KGHSH and CDR2 is LQKENI. The DNA for the CDR3 is TGTGCCAGCTCACCACAGCCAGGGTGGCCCCAGCATTTT. It specifies CASSPQPGWPQHF.

A single count supports this clone. This chain links TRBV19 with TRBJ1-1; no firm D call. Germline V gene lookup returns CDR1 LNHDA and CDR2 SQIVND (reference sequence). Trimming shortened V by 0 bases and J by 1 base, and 6 bases separated the two germline ends. The CDR3 runs 14 residues. The CDR3 DNA follows: TGTGCCAGTAGTATAGACGCGGGGAACACTGAAGCTTTCTTT. Translation: CASSIDAGNTEAFF.

This clone appeared a single time. The chain joins TRBV5-4 to TRBJ1-1; D is uncertain. The V end lost 0 bases, the J end lost 0 bases, and 12 bases lay between the germline ends. Germline V gene lookup returns CDR1 SGHNT and CDR2 YYREEE (reference sequence). The CDR3 covers 16 residues. CDR3 bases: TGTGCCAGCAGCTTGGCGTCCAGTCGCATGAACACTGAAGCTTTCTTT. Protein: CASSLASSRMNTEAFF.

The chain carries TRBV7-8 and TRBJ2-7, with 8 bases identical to TRBD2. Unmatched junction bases numbered 16, after V lost 5 bases and J lost 1 base. The CDR3 contains 18 residues. From germline, CDR1 is SGHVS and CDR2 FQNEAQ. CDR3 coding DNA: TGTGCCAGCAGCCCCACCCATTTGGGGCGGGGGGTTTCCTACGAGCAGTACTTC. It codes for CASSPTHLGRGVSYEQYF.

The chain links TRBV14 to TRBJ2-1, with 8 bases that match TRBD2. This CDR3 region has 15 residues. Per germline, CDR1 SGHDN and CDR2 FVKESK. V was clipped by 4 bases and J by 7 bases; unmatched bases: 9. CDR3 protein: CASSPSGGLRNEQFF. The DNA for the CDR3 is TGTGCCAGCAGCCCATCGGGGGGGCTACGGAATGAGCAGTTCTTC.